These T cell receptor beta chains were read from a single sample in a study of blood T cell repertoires in COVID-19. Method: immunoSEQ multiplex PCR; TCRdb's copy keeps in-frame clones and lacks some. The table shows fewer than 300,000 clones, with about four fifths occurring only once. Specimen: peripheral blood. The source is a person aged 70 to 85 with COVID-19, enrolled during active disease. Each CDR3 is given with its conserved first and last residue. A D gene is named only where the DNA matches it firmly. Clone size is given for some rows only: seen once, a few or many times, or a class if the clone is expanded.

.,TRBD2,TRBJ2-1,TRBV30,CAWYPIVTSGGNEQFF,TGTGCCTGGTACCCCATTGTGACTAGCGGGGGGAATGAGCAGTTCTTC
.,.,TRBJ2-3,TRBV2,CASFYRTSTDTQYF,TGTGCCAGCTTTTACCGGACTAGCACAGATACGCAGTATTTT
few,.,TRBJ1-2,TRBV10-3,CAISAPRDNSDYGYTF,TGTGCCATCAGTGCTCCCCGGGACAACTCGGACTATGGCTACACCTTC
.,.,TRBJ2-6,TRBV5-1,CASSLAAGISSGANVLTF,TGCGCCAGCAGCTTGGCCGCAGGGATTTCCTCTGGGGCCAACGTCCTGACTTTC
once,.,TRBJ2-1,TRBV10-3,CAISETSYNEQFF,TGTGCCATCAGTGAGACGAGCTACAATGAGCAGTTCTTC
.,.,TRBJ1-6,TRBV28,CASTGGGSPLHF,TGTGCCAGCACCGGCGGGGGTTCACCCCTCCACTTT
.,.,TRBJ1-3,TRBV6-2/TRBV6-3,CASSYSGTIGNTIYF,TGTGCCAGCAGTTACTCGGGGACAATTGGAAACACCATATATTTT
.,.,TRBJ2-4,TRBV7-2,CASSLEAVRATIAKNIQYF,TGTGCCAGCAGCTTAGAAGCGGTTCGAGCTACAATAGCCAAAAACATTCAGTACTTC
once,.,TRBJ1-1,TRBV10-3,CAIRGGFLSDTEAFF,TGTGCCATCAGGGGGGGATTTCTTTCGGACACTGAAGCTTTCTTT
few,.,TRBJ1-1,TRBV27,CASRKRPGGATNTEAFF,TGTGCCAGCAGAAAAAGGCCGGGGGGGGCGACGAACACTGAAGCTTTCTTT
.,.,TRBJ1-5,TRBV28,CANQPRTVARGNQPQHF,TGTGCCAACCAGCCACGGACAGTAGCCCGAGGCAATCAGCCCCAGCATTTT
.,.,TRBJ1-5,TRBV3-1/TRBV3-2,CASSQVGWGGINASNQPQHF,TGTGCCAGCAGCCAAGTTGGATGGGGCGGAATTAACGCTAGCAATCAGCCCCAGCATTTT
.,.,TRBJ2-3,TRBV6-2/TRBV6-3,CASSPRWAGRGTDTQYF,TGTGCCAGCAGTCCCCGATGGGCCGGAAGAGGCACAGATACGCAGTATTTT
.,TRBD2,TRBJ2-2,TRBV29-1,CSVQREWAGELFF,TGCAGCGTTCAGCGGGAGTGGGCCGGGGAGCTGTTTTTT
few,.,TRBJ2-5,TRBV5-1,CASSLVTGTTLKTQYF,TGCGCCAGCAGCTTGGTTACAGGCACGACCCTCAAGACCCAGTACTTC
.,TRBD1,TRBJ2-3,TRBV9,CASSDTGTGSTDTQYF,TGTGCCAGCAGCGACACCGGGACAGGGAGCACAGATACGCAGTATTTT
.,TRBD2,TRBJ2-1,TRBV7-2,CASALAGGVEQFF,TGTGCCAGCGCGCTAGCGGGAGGAGTGGAGCAGTTCTTC
.,TRBD1,TRBJ1-4,TRBV6-5,CASRKDRAREKLFF,TGTGCCAGCAGGAAGGACAGGGCTCGGGAAAAACTGTTTTTT
once,.,TRBJ1-1,TRBV28,CATIQGWTEAFF,TGTGCCACAATACAGGGTTGGACTGAAGCTTTCTTT
once,.,TRBJ1-2,TRBV28,CASSSGVSGYTF,TGTGCCAGCAGTTCAGGGGTTAGTGGCTACACCTTC
.,.,TRBJ2-2,TRBV6-6,CASAAGLGTGELFF,TGTGCCAGTGCTGCGGGTCTGGGCACCGGGGAGCTGTTTTTT
.,.,TRBJ2-5,TRBV12-3/TRBV12-4,CASSPPGSQQYF,TGTGCCAGCAGTCCCCCCGGGAGCCAACAGTACTTC
.,TRBD2,TRBJ2-4,TRBV4-2,CASSPGLAGTKNIQYF,TGTGCCAGCAGCCCAGGACTAGCGGGGACCAAAAACATTCAGTACTTC
.,.,TRBJ2-3,TRBV5-1,CASSLGQGTTDTQYF,TGCGCCAGCAGCTTGGGGCAGGGAACCACAGATACGCAGTATTTT
.,TRBD1,TRBJ2-4,TRBV13,CASSDRTGGPKNIQYF,TGTGCCAGCAGCGACAGGACAGGGGGCCCCAAAAACATTCAGTACTTC
.,TRBD1,TRBJ2-4,TRBV5-1,CASSWTQGQGGKNIQYF,TGCGCCAGCAGCTGGACACAGGGACAGGGAGGAAAAAACATTCAGTACTTC
.,.,TRBJ2-1,TRBV5-4,CASSTERLLDEQFF,TGTGCCAGCAGCACCGAACGACTACTCGATGAGCAGTTCTTC
.,.,TRBJ1-2,TRBV28,CASTVRGGYGYTF,TGTGCCAGCACCGTCAGGGGCGGTTATGGCTACACCTTC
.,.,TRBJ2-2,TRBV3-1/TRBV3-2,CASSQVSNTGGPGELFF,TGTGCCAGCAGCCAAGTATCAAACACCGGAGGACCCGGGGAGCTGTTTTTT
.,TRBD2,TRBJ2-3,TRBV11-2,CASSFLAGAFGRTDTQYF,TGTGCCAGCAGCTTTCTAGCGGGGGCGTTTGGGAGGACAGATACGCAGTATTTT
.,.,TRBJ1-4,TRBV2,CASKVRQPTNEKLFF,TGTGCCAGCAAAGTGAGGCAGCCAACTAATGAAAAACTGTTTTTT
.,TRBD1,TRBJ1-4,TRBV7-9,CASSLDRGGGEKLFF,TGTGCCAGCAGCCTAGACAGGGGGGGCGGCGAAAAACTGTTTTTT
.,TRBD1,TRBJ1-2,TRBV9,CASSPGQGLYGYTF,TGTGCCAGCAGCCCGGGACAGGGTCTCTATGGCTACACCTTC